The T cell receptor (beta chain) described here comes from a study of beta chain features in type 1 diabetes. Study at large: Researchers looked at around 100 million sorted cells across all samples. Regarding the study as a whole: A cDNA-based sequencing approach could over-represent cells with high TCR expression. Whether TCRB rearrangement is influenced by HLA type was left unresolved in this analysis. Moderately but significantly shorter TCRB CDR3s were found in Type 1 diabetes patients in all four CD4+ subsets.

Germline V gene data show CDR1 as SGHRS and CDR2 as YFSETQ. Deletions cut 1 base from V and 3 bases from J, with 10 bases between. This CDR3 spans 15 amino acids. This clone was found a few times. Its specificity is unknown. Sequencing targeted expressed TCRB transcripts, as all isolated RNA had been reverse transcribed. TCRdb keeps only in-frame clones here, not all; method: immunoSEQ multiplex PCR. The sample contains more than 200,000 clones, under 20% of which appear only once. The TCR comes from a man aged 25-45 years with type 1 diabetes. Sequencing used naive CD4+ T cells from blood. The chain recombines TRBV5-1 with TRBJ2-2; D is perhaps TRBD1 (6 bases). CDR3 DNA: TGCGCCAGCAGCTTGAACAGGGCAGACACCGGGGAGCTGTTTTTT. Protein product: CASSLNRADTGELFF.